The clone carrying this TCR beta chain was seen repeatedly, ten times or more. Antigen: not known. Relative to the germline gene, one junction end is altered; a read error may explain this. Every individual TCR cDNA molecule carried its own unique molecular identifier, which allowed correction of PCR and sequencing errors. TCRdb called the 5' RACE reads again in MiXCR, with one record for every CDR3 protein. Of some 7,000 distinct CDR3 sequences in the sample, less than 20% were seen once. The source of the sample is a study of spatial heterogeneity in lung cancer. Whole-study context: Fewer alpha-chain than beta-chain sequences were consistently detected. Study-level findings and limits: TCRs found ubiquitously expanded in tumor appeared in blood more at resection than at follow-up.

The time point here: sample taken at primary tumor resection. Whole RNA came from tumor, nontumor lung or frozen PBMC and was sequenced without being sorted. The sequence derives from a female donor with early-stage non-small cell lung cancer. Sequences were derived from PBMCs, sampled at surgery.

CDR3 loop: CASSLFSGSGGELFF. The CDR3 coding sequence is TGTGCTAGCAGCTTATTCAGCGGGAGTGGCGGGGAGCTGTTTTTT. This chain connects TRBV7-7 to TRBJ2-2; 8 bases map to TRBD2. This CDR3 contains 15 residues. Germline CDR1 and CDR2: SSHAT and FNYEAQ (reference sequence).